This passage covers 2 T cell receptor beta chains from one sample sequenced in a study of STAT5B mutations in CD4+ large granular lymphocyte leukemia (dated by TCRdb to the early 2020s). Libraries were made using the immunoSEQ multiplex PCR assay. TCRdb provides this immuneACCESS table in a form limited to in-frame rearrangements. Some clones are lacking; in checked studies, under half of them reflect an unresolved V gene, and why the rest are absent is not known. The sample table lists 30,000 to 40,000 clones, about four fifths of them with a count of one. The leading ten clones occupy roughly 2.3% of the sample. Sequencing was performed on CD4+ T cells from blood buffy coats. These receptors all stem from a human donor in good health.

The DNA for the CDR3 is TGTGCCAGTAGTATCCCCGGGACAGGGAAGGGCTACACCTTC. Amino acid sequence: CASSIPGTGKGYTF. The chain combines TRBV19 with TRBJ1-2; 9 nucleotides agree with TRBD1. Germline trimming cut 3 bases from V and 8 bases from J; bases unmatched to any gene: 7. This CDR3 has 14 residues. The germline V gene encodes CDR1 LNHDA and CDR2 SQIVND (reference sequence).

This clone occurred a few times. V is TRBV5-1 and J is TRBJ1-1, with 8 positions matching TRBD1. The CDR3 is 14 amino acids. Per the germline V gene, CDR1 is SGHRS and CDR2 is YFSETQ. V shed 4 bases and J 1 base; nucleotides not matched to a gene: 3. CDR3 DNA: TGCGCCAGCAGCCCGACAGGGGAGAACACTGAAGCTTTCTTT. Its translation is CASSPTGENTEAFF.